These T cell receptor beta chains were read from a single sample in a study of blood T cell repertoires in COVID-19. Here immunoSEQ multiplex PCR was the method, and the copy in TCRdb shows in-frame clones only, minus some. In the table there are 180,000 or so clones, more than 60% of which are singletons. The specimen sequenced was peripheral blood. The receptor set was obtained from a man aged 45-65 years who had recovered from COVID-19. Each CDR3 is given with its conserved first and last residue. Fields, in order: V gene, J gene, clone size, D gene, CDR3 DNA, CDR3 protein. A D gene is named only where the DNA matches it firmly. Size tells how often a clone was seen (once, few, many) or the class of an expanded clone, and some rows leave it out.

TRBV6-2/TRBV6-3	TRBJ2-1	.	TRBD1	TGTGCCAGCAGCCGATCAGGGGGAAATGAGCAGTTCTTC	CASSRSGGNEQFF
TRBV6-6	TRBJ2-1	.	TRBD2	TGTGCCAGCAGTTTATCTAGCGGGAAGCGGTACAATGAGCAGTTCTTC	CASSLSSGKRYNEQFF
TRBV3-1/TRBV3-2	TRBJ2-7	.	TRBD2	TGTGCCAGCAGCCATCTAGCGGGAGGGCTCTACGAGCAGTACTTC	CASSHLAGGLYEQYF
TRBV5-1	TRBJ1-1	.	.	TGCGCCAGCAGCCCCCTTAAACAGGGAACTGAAGCTTTCTTT	CASSPLKQGTEAFF
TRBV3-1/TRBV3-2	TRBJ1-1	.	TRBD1	TGTGCCAGCAGCCTACAGGGGGGGGACACTGAAGCTTTCTTT	CASSLQGGDTEAFF
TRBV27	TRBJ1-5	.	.	TGTGCCAGCAGTAAGACGGGGATGTGGCAGCCCCAGCATTTT	CASSKTGMWQPQHF
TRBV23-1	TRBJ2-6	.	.	TGCGCCAGCAGTCAATCCGACAGAACCGACTCTGGGGCCAACGTCCTGACTTTC	CASSQSDRTDSGANVLTF
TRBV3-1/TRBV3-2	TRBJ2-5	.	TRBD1	TGTGCCAGCAGCCAAATGGGGACAGGCCAAGAGACCCAGTACTTC	CASSQMGTGQETQYF
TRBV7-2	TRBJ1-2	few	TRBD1	TGTGCCAGCACCATTAGATTCGGAGCAGGGGGCAAGGACTATGGCTACACCTTC	CASTIRFGAGGKDYGYTF
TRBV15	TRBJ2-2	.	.	TGTGCCACCAGCAGAAGTAGGGGCCCGAACACCGGGGAGCTGTTTTTT	CATSRSRGPNTGELFF
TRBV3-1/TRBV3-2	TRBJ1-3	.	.	TGTGCCAGCAGCCAAGGGGTTATAGGGGGCTCTGGAAACACCATATATTTT	CASSQGVIGGSGNTIYF
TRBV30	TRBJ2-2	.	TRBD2	TGTGCCTGGAAACTACTAGCGGGAGTAGAGGGGGAGCTGTTTTTT	CAWKLLAGVEGELFF
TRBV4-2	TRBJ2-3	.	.	TGTGCCAGCAGCCAACGGGCTTTACAGGGCCGAGACACAGATACGCAGTATTTT	CASSQRALQGRDTDTQYF
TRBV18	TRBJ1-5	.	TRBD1	TGTGCCAGCTCACCTTCAGGGACAGGGGGAAATCAGCCCCAGCATTTT	CASSPSGTGGNQPQHF
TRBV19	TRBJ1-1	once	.	TGTGCCAGTAGTACCGCTTTAGGGGACATGAACACTGAAGCTTTCTTT	CASSTALGDMNTEAFF
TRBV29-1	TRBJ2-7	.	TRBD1	TGCAGCGTTGATCGCCCCACCGGGACAGGGTACTACGAGCAGTACTTC	CSVDRPTGTGYYEQYF
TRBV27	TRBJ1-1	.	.	TGTGCCAGCAGTTTTAATCGGGGCACTGAAGCTTTCTTT	CASSFNRGTEAFF
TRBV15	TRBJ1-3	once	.	TGTGCCACCAGCAGCGGGGGCTCTGGAAACACCATATATTTT	CATSSGGSGNTIYF
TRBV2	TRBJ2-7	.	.	TGTGCCAGCACTACTAGTTCAATCTCCTACGAGCAGTACTTC	CASTTSSISYEQYF
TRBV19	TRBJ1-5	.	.	TGTGCCAGCAACTCCAGGGGCGATAGCAATCAGCCCCAGCATTTT	CASNSRGDSNQPQHF